What follows are 27 T cell receptor beta chains derived from one specimen sequenced in a study of OX40 agonist ivuxolimab in advanced cancers. Profiling relied on immunoSEQ multiplex PCR, and the TCRdb table lists in-frame clones only, not all of them. The sample shows approximately 25,000 clones, 77% of them seen only once. This sample comprised CD4+ or CD8+ T cells sorted from blood, obtained in a trial of the OX40 agonist ivuxolimab. All receptors derive from an adult with an advanced solid tumor such as melanoma, head and neck, liver or kidney cancer.

The genes are TRBV28 and TRBJ2-2, with 10 bases identical to TRBD1. Losses at the gene ends were 6 bases for V and 2 bases for J; bases not matched to a gene: 12. Germline CDR1 reads MDHEN; CDR2 reads SYDVKM. There are 18 residues in the CDR3. CDR3 sequence: CASSSTRGQGGNTGELFF. CDR3 bases: TGTGCCAGCAGCTCAACTCGAGGACAGGGGGGTAACACCGGGGAGCTGTTTTTT.

The chain has TRBV7-7 and TRBJ2-5; TRBD1 matches 7 bases. Looked up from germline, CDR1 is SSHAT and CDR2 is FNYEAQ (reference sequence). V was clipped by 5 bases and J by 4 bases; unmatched bases: 13. The CDR3 loop spans 16 amino acids. The CDR3 region has the DNA TGTGCCAGCAGCCCCTCTCAGACAGGGACCGGAGAGACCCAGTACTTC. Its protein product is CASSPSQTGTGETQYF.

The count of this clone is one. The J gene is TRBJ2-7, the V gene TRBV6-1, with D tentatively TRBD1 (6 bases). The ends were cut back, 4 bases at V and 6 bases at J, with 16 bases in the middle. Germline values: CDR1 MNHNS, CDR2 SASEGT. This CDR3 has 14 residues. CDR3 in amino acids: CASSARQGFGEQYF. In DNA, the CDR3 is TGTGCCAGCAGTGCCCGGCAGGGGTTTGGCGAGCAGTACTTC.

The V and J genes are TRBV18 and TRBJ2-1; D not resolved. CDR1 is KGHSH, CDR2 LQKENI, per germline. The V gene lost 3 bases and the J gene lost 0 bases, with 9 bases spanning the gap. This CDR3 comprises 15 residues. The DNA of the CDR3 is TGTGCCAGCTCACCTGCCCTACCCTCCTACAATGAGCAGTTCTTC. Protein sequence: CASSPALPSYNEQFF.

This clone was recorded once. The rearrangement links TRBV10-3 to TRBJ2-2; D possibly corresponds to TRBD1 (5 bases). The CDR3 is made up of 13 amino acids. Trimming stripped 6 bases from V and 2 bases from J, with 7 bases between. Germline CDR1 is ENHRY and CDR2 is SYGVKD. The chain's CDR3 is CAISTGNTGELFF. The DNA of the CDR3 is TGTGCCATCAGCACAGGTAACACCGGGGAGCTGTTTTTT.

This chain uses TRBV19 with TRBJ2-7; TRBD1 is a possible D gene (6 bases). Trimming shortened V by 4 bases and J by 1 base, and 11 bases separated the two germline ends. This CDR3 is built from 14 residues. From germline, CDR1 is LNHDA and CDR2 SQIVND (reference sequence). CDR3 protein: CASSKNRESYEQYF. Written as DNA, the CDR3 is TGTGCCAGTAGTAAAAACAGGGAGTCCTACGAGCAGTACTTC.

The sample holds a few counts of this clone. J is TRBJ2-3 and V is TRBV10-3, with a tentative D call TRBD2 (6 bases). With 7 bases removed from V and 0 bases from J, the gap between germline ends came to 11 bases. The CDR3 consists of 14 residues. CDR1 and CDR2 from the germline V gene are ENHRY and SYGVKD. The CDR3 spells CAIKRTTSTDTQYF. The CDR3 DNA reads as TGTGCCATCAAGAGGACTACTAGCACAGATACGCAGTATTTT.

The chain is built from TRBV6-1 and TRBJ1-1; D uncertain. V was trimmed by 2 bases and J by 5 bases, leaving 9 bases between them. The germline gives CDR1 MNHNS, CDR2 SASEGT. This CDR3 has 13 amino acids. CDR3 loop: CASSENEVTEAFF. DNA for the CDR3: TGTGCCAGCAGTGAAAACGAGGTTACTGAAGCTTTCTTT.

The gene calls are TRBV5-6 and TRBJ1-1; D perhaps matches TRBD1 (6 bases). V lost 4 bases and J 1 base, leaving 11 bases between the germline ends. The CDR3 consists of 14 residues. Germline-derived CDR1 and CDR2 are SGHDT and YYEEEE. CDR3 bases: TGTGCCAGCAGCGGGGACATACCGAACACTGAAGCTTTCTTT. Amino acids: CASSGDIPNTEAFF.

The V and J genes are TRBV6-5 and TRBJ2-6; D call uncertain. Germline assignment: CDR1 MNHEY and CDR2 SVGAGI. The CDR3 consists of 15 residues. Trimming left V 2 bases short and J 0 bases short, with 5 bases between. The CDR3 region is CASSYLRSGANVLTF. The CDR3 DNA is TGTGCCAGCAGTTACCTCCGCTCTGGGGCCAACGTCCTGACTTTC.

CDR3: CATSRPGQGQGEQYF. The DNA of the CDR3 is TGTGCCACCAGCAGACCAGGACAGGGGCAGGGCGAGCAGTACTTC. The rearrangement uses TRBV15 and TRBJ2-7; TRBD1 agrees at 9 bases. The germline CDR1 and CDR2 sequences are LNHNV and YYDKDF (reference sequence). The CDR3 extends over 15 amino acids. The J segment lost 6 bases and the V segment lost 2 bases, leaving 8 bases of the junction unmatched.

The J gene is TRBJ1-2, the V gene TRBV6-5, with a tentative D call TRBD1 (5 bases). The germline V gene encodes CDR1 MNHEY and CDR2 SVGAGI. CDR3 length: 14 residues. V lost 6 bases and J lost 1, with 12 bases in between. The CDR3 loop is CASSDGGYNYGYTF. The CDR3 DNA reads as TGTGCCAGCAGCGACGGGGGATATAACTATGGCTACACCTTC.

Written as DNA, the CDR3 is TGTGCCAGCAGCCCACTATCAGATACGCAGTATTTT. Its protein product is CASSPLSDTQYF. The chain is built from TRBV7-2 and TRBJ2-3; D is ambiguous. Trimming cost V 5 bases and J 4 bases, with 7 bases left between them. The CDR3 runs 12 residues. Germline-derived CDR1 and CDR2 are SGHTA and FQGNSA.

This chain connects TRBV6-8 to TRBJ1-5; TRBD1 agrees at 7 bases. Trimming at V came to 5 bases and at J to 4 bases, leaving 5 bases not matched to a gene. The germline gives CDR1 MNHGY, CDR2 SAAAGT. The CDR3 contains 14 residues. CDR3: CASSTGDANQPQHF. The CDR3 DNA reads as TGTGCCAGCAGTACAGGGGATGCAAATCAGCCCCAGCATTTT.

The CDR3 DNA is TGTGCCAGCAGCGGGGCGGCAACTAACTATGGCTACACCTTC. Its protein is CASSGAATNYGYTF. The gene calls are TRBV11-2 and TRBJ1-2; possible D gene TRBD1, 5 bases. The CDR3 length is 14 residues. With 5 bases removed from V and 0 bases from J, the gap between germline ends came to 10 bases. Germline CDR1 reads SGHAT; CDR2 reads FQNNGV.

The rearrangement links TRBV4-3 to TRBJ2-5, with D perhaps TRBD2 (5 bases). Per germline, CDR1 LGHNA and CDR2 YSLEER. Trimming left V 0 bases short and J 5 bases short, with 13 bases between. The length of the CDR3 is 15 residues. The CDR3 nucleotides read TGCGCCAGCAGCCAAGACGTGGGAGACGGGGAGACCCAGTACTTC. Translated: CASSQDVGDGETQYF.

The V and J genes are TRBV2 and TRBJ2-5; 7 bases match TRBD1. Germline lookup yields CDR1 SNHLY and CDR2 FYNNEI. The CDR3 contains 16 residues. Trimming cost V 0 bases and J 2 bases; bases outside gene matches: 6. The DNA for the CDR3 is TGTGCCAGCAGTGAAGCGGGACAGAGGGGGCAAGAGACCCAGTACTTC. Translating gives CASSEAGQRGQETQYF. Full variable domain (remainder filled in from reference TRBV2 and TRBJ2-5): EPEVTQTPSHQVTQMGQEVILRCVPISNHLYFYWYRQILGQKVEFLVSFYNNEISEKSEIFDDQFSVERPDGSNFTLKIRSTKLEDSAMYFCASSEAGQRGQETQYFGPGTRLLVL.

This chain joins TRBV5-4 and TRBJ1-1; no firm D call. From germline, CDR1 is SGHNT and CDR2 YYREEE (reference sequence). The V gene lost 0 bases and the J gene lost 1 base, with 7 bases spanning the gap. The CDR3 spans 14 residues. CDR3 protein: CASSLELSNTEAFF. The DNA for the CDR3 is TGTGCCAGCAGCTTGGAGTTATCGAACACTGAAGCTTTCTTT. Combining the CDR3 with reference TRBV5-4 and TRBJ1-1 gives the whole variable domain ETGVTQSPTHLIKTRGQQVTLRCSSQSGHNTVSWYQQALGQGPQFIFQYYREEENGRGNFPPRFSGLQFPNYSSELNVNALELDDSALYLCASSLELSNTEAFFGQGTRLTVV.

This sequence joins TRBV23-1 and TRBJ2-7, with 14 bases aligning to TRBD2. TRBV23-1 qualifies as an ORF whose function is uncertain. CDR3 size: 17 residues. J gave up 1 base and V 6 bases, and 8 bases lay outside the gene matches. CDR3 DNA: TGCGCCAGCAGCCACGGACTAGCGGGGGGAGATTCCTACGAGCAGTACTTC. This translates into CASSHGLAGGDSYEQYF.

The V and J genes are TRBV9 and TRBJ1-1; unclear D gene. In germline, CDR1 is SGDLS, CDR2 YYNGEE. Between the trimmed V and J ends, which lost 0 bases and 3 bases, there was a span of 9 bases. This CDR3 has 14 residues. The CDR3: CASSVGGGYTEAFF. CDR3 nucleotides: TGTGCCAGCAGCGTAGGGGGAGGGTACACTGAAGCTTTCTTT.

The V call is TRBV28, the J call TRBJ2-5; 11 bases are a match to TRBD2. The J call is doubtful: the DNA matches TRBJ2-7 better. Germline CDR1 reads MDHEN; CDR2 reads SYDVKM. The CDR3 extends over 15 amino acids. The CDR3 coding sequence is TGTGCCAGCAGACCCACTAGCGGGAGTCTTTACGAGCAGTACTTC. Translated: CASRPTSGSLYEQYF.

This chain joins TRBV5-5 and TRBJ2-1; D uncertain. Germline CDR1 SGHKS, CDR2 YYEKEE (reference sequence). V was cut by 2 bases and J by 6 bases, with 9 bases left in between. This CDR3 has 13 residues. In nucleotides, the CDR3 is TGTGCCAGCAGCTTACGACCCGTCAATGAGCAGTTCTTC. Protein product: CASSLRPVNEQFF. The full variable domain, completed using reference TRBV5-5 and TRBJ2-1, is DAGVTQSPTHLIKTRGQQVTLRCSPISGHKSVSWYQQVLGQGPQFIFQYYEKEERGRGNFPDRFSARQFPNYSSELNVNALLLGDSALYLCASSLRPVNEQFFGPGTRLTVL.

The CDR3 DNA is TGTGCCAGCAGGCAGGGGTTCGACTACGAGCAGTACTTC. Translating gives CASRQGFDYEQYF. This chain connects TRBV2 to TRBJ2-7; a possible D gene is TRBD1 (6 bases). The germline V gene has CDR1 SNHLY and CDR2 FYNNEI. Trimming stripped 6 bases from V and 3 bases from J, with 12 bases between. This CDR3 is built from 13 residues.

The chain recombines TRBV19 with TRBJ1-1; D ambiguous. V was pared by 9 bases and J by 4 bases, with 24 bases between. The CDR3 has 16 amino acids. CDR1 is LNHDA, CDR2 SQIVND, per germline (reference sequence). CDR3 nucleotides: TGTGCCAGCTCCCGGAGGGCGGAGCTGGGTGGCACTGAAGCTTTCTTT. As protein: CASSRRAELGGTEAFF. Together with reference TRBV19 and TRBJ1-1, the CDR3 gives the full variable domain: DGGITQSPKYLFRKEGQNVTLSCEQNLNHDAMYWYRQDPGQGLRLIYYSQIVNDFQKGDIAEGYSVSREKKESFPLTVTSAQKNPTAFYLCASSRRAELGGTEAFFGQGTRLTVV.

The chain recombines TRBV7-3 with TRBJ2-3; a weak D match, TRBD2 (6 bases). The germline CDR1 and CDR2 sequences are SGHTA and FQGTGA. This CDR3 has 14 residues. V lost 5 bases, J lost 3 bases, and 12 bases lay in between. This chain's CDR3 is CASSPGSGTDTQYF. In nucleotides, the CDR3 is TGTGCCAGCAGCCCCGGGAGTGGGACAGATACGCAGTATTTT.

The J gene is TRBJ2-5, the V gene TRBV7-9; D remains unclear. The CDR3 has 16 residues. V was clipped by 5 bases and J by 2 bases, with 18 bases between them. Germline V gene sequence: CDR1 SEHNR, CDR2 FQNEAQ (reference sequence). The chain's CDR3 is CASSPLLRALQETQYF. CDR3 nucleotides: TGTGCCAGCAGCCCACTACTTCGAGCCTTGCAAGAGACCCAGTACTTC.

This clone was seen a handful of times. This sequence joins TRBV5-3 and TRBJ2-7; a possible D gene is TRBD2 (6 bases). TRBV5-3 is given ORF status, its function remaining uncertain. V lost 8 bases and J 3 bases, leaving 18 bases between the germline ends. The CDR3 extends over 14 amino acids. The CDR3 nucleotides are TGTGCCAGCAGCCAGCAAGAGGGAGGCTACGAGCAGTACTTC. This translates into CASSQQEGGYEQYF.